The 5 T cell receptor beta chains given below trace back to one sample, sequenced in a study of cytomegalovirus exposure and HLA in healthy donors. The PCR contained 60 Vbeta and 13 Jbeta primers. The table came from immunoSEQ multiplex PCR; TCRdb's copy has only in-frame clones and leaves some out. Of 74,000 or so clones listed, about 79% are singletons. Material for sequencing was PBMCs. Receptor source: a woman between 35 and 50 years old in good health and CMV-seronegative.

The chain combines TRBV27 with TRBJ1-2; D is undetermined. The CDR3 runs to 15 residues. The germline CDR1 and CDR2 sequences are MNHEY and SMNVEV (reference sequence). The germline V and J ends were trimmed by 6 bases and 1 base, with 15 bases remaining between them. Written as DNA, the CDR3 is TGTGCCAGCAGCACCTCGGACGGGAATAACTATGGCTACACCTTC. This codes for CASSTSDGNNYGYTF.

V gene TRBV19 combines with J gene TRBJ1-5; 7 bases map to TRBD1. Unmatched junction bases numbered 3, after V lost 3 bases and J lost 4 bases. Germline V gives CDR1 LNHDA, CDR2 SQIVND (reference sequence). This CDR3 is built from 14 residues. The CDR3 sequence is CASSMGQKNQPQHF. The CDR3 nucleotides are TGTGCCAGTAGTATGGGACAGAAAAATCAGCCCCAGCATTTT.

The chain joins TRBV7-2 to TRBJ2-7, with no clear D. The CDR3 sequence is 11 residues long. From germline, CDR1 is SGHTA and CDR2 FQGNSA. V lost 5 bases, J lost 5 bases, and 7 bases lay in between. Here the CDR3 reads CASSPRNEQYF. DNA of the CDR3: TGTGCCAGCAGCCCGAGAAACGAGCAGTACTTC.

The chain combines TRBV2 with TRBJ2-5; 7 nucleotides line up with TRBD1. The trim removed 9 bases at V and 2 bases at J, leaving 3 bases unmatched. Germline CDR1 is SNHLY and CDR2 is FYNNEI. The CDR3 spans 12 residues. The CDR3 DNA sequence: TGTGCCAGTAACAGGGGACAAGAGACCCAGTACTTC. Translating gives CASNRGQETQYF.

The V gene is TRBV7-6, the J gene TRBJ2-3; 8 positions match TRBD2. Germline CDR1 reads SGHVS; CDR2 reads FNYEAQ. The V gene end was trimmed by 1 base and the J gene end by 2 bases; junction bases not matched to a gene: 11. The CDR3 sequence is 18 residues long. For the CDR3, the DNA is TGTGCCAGCAGCTTAGGGCCCCCGGGCGGGGGGAACACAGATACGCAGTATTTT. Encoded protein: CASSLGPPGGGNTDTQYF.